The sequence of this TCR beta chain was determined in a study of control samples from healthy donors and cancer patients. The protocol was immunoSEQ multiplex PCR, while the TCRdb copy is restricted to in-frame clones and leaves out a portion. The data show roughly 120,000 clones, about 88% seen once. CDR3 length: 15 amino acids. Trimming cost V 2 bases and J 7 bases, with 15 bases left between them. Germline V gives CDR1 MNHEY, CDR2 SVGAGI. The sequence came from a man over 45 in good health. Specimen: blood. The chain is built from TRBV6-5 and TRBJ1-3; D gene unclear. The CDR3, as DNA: TGTGCCAGCAGTTACACCGCAACTTTCGGGAACACCATATATTTT. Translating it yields CASSYTATFGNTIYF.